The 27 T cell receptor beta chains below come from one sample, sequenced in a study of preoperative IRX-2 immunotherapy in early breast cancer (dated by TCRdb to about 2019). Library method: the immunoSEQ multiplex PCR assay. Drawn from immuneACCESS, this table holds only the in-frame rearrangements with V and J called that TCRdb kept. Clones are partly lost; checked studies trace under half to an unresolved V gene and leave the rest unexplained. The table for this sample lists roughly 93,000 clones; just over 85% of them were counted only once. The ten largest account for about 2% of the sample. The sample's treatment or condition label, in plain terms: preoperative locoregional IRX-2 cytokine immunotherapy. The source was tumor tissue, collected after IRX-2 immunotherapy. The receptors shown here come from a human donor with breast cancer.

This clone was seen more than once but under ten times. The chain has TRBV28 and TRBJ1-1; 8 positions match TRBD1. Germline V gene sequence: CDR1 MDHEN, CDR2 SYDVKM. V lost 6 bases to trimming and J lost 6 bases; unmatched junction nucleotides: 6. The CDR3 is 13 amino acids. CDR3 in DNA: TGTGCCAGCAGCTCCCAGGGGGCCGCTGAAGCTTTCTTT. Amino acid sequence: CASSSQGAAEAFF.

The chain links TRBV7-7 to TRBJ1-4; 10 bases match TRBD1. The V and J ends lost 5 bases and 7 bases, in that order; junction bases with no gene match: 4. CDR3 length: 14 amino acids. CDR1 and CDR2 from the germline V gene are SSHAT and FNYEAQ (reference sequence). Here the CDR3 reads CASSQRDRGEKLFF. The CDR3 DNA follows: TGTGCCAGCAGCCAACGGGACAGGGGTGAAAAACTGTTTTTT.

The chain links TRBV6-8 to TRBJ1-3; no reliable D call. The V gene's germline CDR1 is MNHGY and CDR2 SAAAGT. V was clipped by 5 bases and J by 4 bases, with 6 bases between them. CDR3 length: 12 amino acids. CDR3 coding DNA: TGTGCCAGCAGTGACCAGGGAAACACCATATATTTT. Its protein is CASSDQGNTIYF.

This clone is a singleton in its sample. The chain recombines TRBV11-3 with TRBJ2-1; the D gene is possibly TRBD2 (7 bases). Germline V lookup: CDR1 SGHNT, CDR2 YENEEA. V dropped 3 bases and J dropped 7 bases, with 16 bases sitting between them. The CDR3 is 15 residues long. For the CDR3, the DNA is TGTGCCAGCAGCTTTAGGCCACGGGGGGCTAATGAGCAGTTCTTC. It specifies CASSFRPRGANEQFF.

The J gene is TRBJ1-4, the V gene TRBV28, with D tentatively TRBD1 (5 bases). CDR1 MDHEN and CDR2 SYDVKM come from the germline V gene. This CDR3 has 15 amino acids. The V end was cut by 5 bases, the J end by 4 bases, with 14 bases between. DNA of the CDR3: TGTGCCAGCAGTCCTCCGGGACTCAGTAATGAAAAACTGTTTTTT. Translation: CASSPPGLSNEKLFF. Variable domain in full (rest from reference TRBV28 and TRBJ1-4): DVKVTQSSRYLVKRTGEKVFLECVQDMDHENMFWYRQDPGLGLRLIYFSYDVKMKEKGDIPEGYSVSREKKERFSLILESASTNQTSMYLCASSPPGLSNEKLFFGSGTQLSVL.

In its sample, this clone was seen once. The V gene is TRBV30, the J gene TRBJ2-2, with TRBD1 matching 9 bases. Germline V gene sequence: CDR1 GTSNPN, CDR2 SVGIG (reference sequence). The CDR3 loop spans 14 amino acids. V shed 5 bases, J shed 4 bases, and the junction held 5 bases outside the gene matches. The CDR3 sequence: CAWGQGKGTGELFF. The CDR3 DNA is TGTGCCTGGGGACAGGGGAAGGGCACCGGGGAGCTGTTTTTT. Together with reference TRBV30 and TRBJ2-2, the CDR3 gives the full variable domain: SQTIHQWPATLVQPVGSPLSLECTVEGTSNPNLYWYRQAAGRGLQLLFYSVGIGQISSEVPQNLSASRPQDRQFILSSKKLLLSDSGFYLCAWGQGKGTGELFFGEGSRLTVL.

The chain combines TRBV5-1 with TRBJ2-3, with 7 bases lining up with TRBD2. V was pared by 4 bases and J by 4 bases, with 6 bases of the junction left unmatched. Germline lookup yields CDR1 SGHRS and CDR2 YFSETQ. This CDR3 is built from 14 residues. The CDR3 DNA sequence: TGCGCCAGCAGCAGGACTAGTGACCCAGATACGCAGTATTTT. Translated, it gives CASSRTSDPDTQYF.

This sequence joins TRBV25-1 and TRBJ2-5; D might be TRBD1 (6 bases). The CDR3 totals 15 residues. The V end lost 3 bases, the J end lost 2 bases, and 13 bases lay between the germline ends. Germline V gene lookup returns CDR1 MGHDK and CDR2 SYGVNS. The CDR3 coding sequence is TGTGCCAGCAGTGAGGGTTACAGGGTTCAAGAGACCCAGTACTTC. Protein: CASSEGYRVQETQYF.

This chain joins TRBV6-8 and TRBJ2-7; D tentatively fits TRBD1 or TRBD2 (6 bases each). The germline V gene encodes CDR1 MNHGY and CDR2 SAAAGT. Between the trimmed V and J ends, which lost 5 bases and 2 bases, there was a span of 13 bases. The CDR3 is 14 residues long. The CDR3: CASSVAGEAYEQYF. The CDR3 DNA reads as TGTGCCAGCAGTGTGGCAGGGGAGGCCTACGAGCAGTACTTC.

This chain joins TRBV1 and TRBJ1-5. TRBV1 constitutes a pseudogene. The CDR3 is 13 residues long. The CDR3 DNA reads TGCGCCAGCAGCCAAGTTGGATTTCAGCCCCAGCATTTT. Protein product: CASSQVGFQPQHF.

The gene calls are TRBV14 and TRBJ1-2; D call uncertain. Trimming took 0 bases from V and 8 from J, leaving 10 bases between them. The V gene's germline CDR1 is SGHDN and CDR2 FVKESK. The CDR3 has 13 amino acids. The CDR3 region has the DNA TGTGCCAGCAGCCAAGATTCCCTTACGGGCTACACCTTC. Amino acid sequence: CASSQDSLTGYTF.

The chain uses TRBV5-1 and TRBJ2-5; 10 bases agree with TRBD2. The CDR3 is 18 amino acids. Losses at the gene ends were 2 bases for V and 4 bases for J; bases not matched to a gene: 14. The germline V gene has CDR1 SGHRS and CDR2 YFSETQ. DNA of the CDR3: TGCGCCAGCAGCTTAGGGGCTAGCGGGAGAAGAGGGGGAGAGACCCAGTACTTC. The encoded protein is CASSLGASGRRGGETQYF.

In its sample, this clone was seen once. The chain employs TRBV6-4 and TRBJ2-5; a weak D match, TRBD1 (7 bases). The germline CDR1 and CDR2 sequences are MRHNA and SNTAGT. The CDR3 is 14 residues long. V was clipped by 10 bases and J by 5 bases, with 20 bases between them. The CDR3 sequence is CAIRGAPGEETQYF. CDR3 DNA sequence: TGTGCCATCAGGGGGGCCCCCGGCGAGGAGACCCAGTACTTC.

The DNA of the CDR3 is TGTGCCAGCAGTGCCCCCGGGACAGATGAAGCTTTCTTT. Translated: CASSAPGTDEAFF. The gene calls are TRBV6-7 and TRBJ1-1; TRBD1 aligns across 7 bases. TRBV6-7 is designated an ORF whose function remains uncertain. The length of the CDR3 is 13 residues. V shed 5 bases and J 7 bases; nucleotides not matched to a gene: 7.

This clone was seen a single time. The V and J genes are TRBV11-3 and TRBJ2-7; possible D gene TRBD2, 6 bases. Germline CDR1 and CDR2: SGHNT and YENEEA. The V end lost 2 bases, the J end lost 1 base, and 12 bases lay between the germline ends. The CDR3 runs 15 residues. The CDR3 nucleotides read TGTGCCAGCAGCTTACGGGGGACGCTATCCTACGAGCAGTACTTC. Its protein product is CASSLRGTLSYEQYF.

J is TRBJ1-4 and V is TRBV7-4, with 9 positions matching TRBD1. CDR1 and CDR2 (germline): SGHVT, SQSDAQ. Trimming at V came to 4 bases and at J to 5 bases, leaving 5 bases not matched to a gene. The CDR3 consists of 15 residues. The CDR3: CASSSGTGKNEKLFF. CDR3 in DNA: TGTGCCAGCAGCTCAGGGACAGGGAAGAATGAAAAACTGTTTTTT.

The rearrangement links TRBV1 to TRBJ2-3; the table names TRBD2, a call not compared with the DNA. TRBV1 is assigned pseudogene status. This CDR3 has 21 residues. CDR3 in amino acids: CASSRPLPARWTSGVTDTQYF. DNA of the CDR3: TGCGCCAGCAGCCGCCCGCTGCCCGCACGCTGGACTAGCGGGGTCACAGATACGCAGTATTTT.

CDR3: CASSLDTGGTDTQYF. Here the CDR3 DNA reads TGTGCCAGCAGCTTAGATACAGGGGGCACAGATACGCAGTATTTT. V and J are TRBV11-3 and TRBJ2-3; TRBD1 matches at 7 bases. The CDR3 is 15 amino acids. After removal of 0 bases from V and 1 base from J, the junction contained 1 base not matched to a gene. Germline V gene sequence: CDR1 SGHNT, CDR2 YENEEA.

This chain connects TRBV6-8 to TRBJ2-7; the D gene is possibly TRBD1 (6 bases). There are 14 residues in the CDR3. Per the germline V gene, CDR1 is MNHGY and CDR2 is SAAAGT. With 7 bases removed from V and 5 bases from J, the gap between germline ends came to 18 bases. The CDR3 coding sequence is TGTGCCAGCAAGCCCGGGGACACACTCCACGAGCAGTACTTC. Translation: CASKPGDTLHEQYF.

The J gene is TRBJ2-3, the V gene TRBV30; possibly TRBD2 for D (6 bases). Trimming shortened V by 0 bases and J by 0 bases, and 13 bases separated the two germline ends. Germline V gives CDR1 GTSNPN, CDR2 SVGIG (reference sequence). This CDR3 contains 16 residues. The CDR3 loop is CAWSVLAQTSTDTQYF. The CDR3 DNA is TGTGCCTGGAGTGTCCTAGCGCAAACTAGCACAGATACGCAGTATTTT.

This clone came up a few times. The chain uses TRBV28 and TRBJ1-2, with 11 bases matching TRBD1. J lost 4 bases, V lost 6 bases, and 7 bases had no gene match. This CDR3 region has 15 residues. Germline V gene sequence: CDR1 MDHEN, CDR2 SYDVKM. The CDR3 nucleotides are TGTGCCAGCAGCCTCCGGGACAGGGGGGCCTATGGCTACACCTTC. It translates to CASSLRDRGAYGYTF.

The rearrangement uses TRBV5-1 and TRBJ2-7; D not resolved. Per the germline V gene, CDR1 is SGHRS and CDR2 is YFSETQ. V lost 4 bases to trimming and J lost 7 bases, with 18 bases between them. The CDR3 totals 14 residues. The CDR3 nucleotides are TGCGCCAGCAGCCTGGCGTCTTCGGGTACGGAGCAGTACTTC. It codes for CASSLASSGTEQYF.

The genes are TRBV5-1 and TRBJ2-1, with 8 bases that match TRBD1. The germline CDR1 and CDR2 sequences are SGHRS and YFSETQ. Trimming took 3 bases from V and 5 from J; bases not matched to a gene: 4. The CDR3 has 14 amino acids. The CDR3 here is CASSSDRGHNEQFF. The CDR3 nucleotides read TGCGCCAGCAGCTCCGACAGGGGACACAATGAGCAGTTCTTC.

The chain carries TRBV6-7 and TRBJ2-7; D might be TRBD1 (5 bases). TRBV6-7 carries the ORF label, with uncertain function. The V gene lost 4 bases and the J gene lost 6 bases, with 13 bases spanning the gap. This CDR3 is built from 13 residues. DNA for the CDR3: TGTGCCAGCAGTTCGACAGACCCCCTCGAGCAGTACTTC. Translated: CASSSTDPLEQYF.

The rearrangement joins TRBV28 to TRBJ1-1, with a possible D match to TRBD1 (5 bases). Trimming removed 5 bases from V and 1 base from J, with 14 bases in between. Germline CDR1 is MDHEN and CDR2 is SYDVKM. CDR3 length: 15 residues. The DNA of the CDR3 is TGTGCCAGCAGTCCTCCTTGGGGGAGGAACACTGAAGCTTTCTTT. Amino acid sequence: CASSPPWGRNTEAFF.

This chain joins TRBV30 and TRBJ1-3; the D gene is possibly TRBD1 (6 bases). V was pared by 0 bases and J by 8 bases, with 11 bases between. This CDR3 comprises 13 residues. Germline CDR1 and CDR2: GTSNPN and SVGIG (reference sequence). The CDR3 sequence is CAWSVNREDTIYF. CDR3 coding DNA: TGTGCCTGGAGTGTAAACAGGGAGGACACCATATATTTT. Full variable domain (remainder filled in from reference TRBV30 and TRBJ1-3): SQTIHQWPATLVQPVGSPLSLECTVEGTSNPNLYWYRQAAGRGLQLLFYSVGIGQISSEVPQNLSASRPQDRQFILSSKKLLLSDSGFYLCAWSVNREDTIYFGEGSWLTVV.

The CDR3 loop is CSVVPGITNEKLFF. The CDR3 nucleotides read TGCAGCGTTGTGCCGGGAATAACTAATGAAAAACTGTTTTTT. V gene TRBV29-1 combines with J gene TRBJ1-4, with D uncertain. CDR3 length equals 14 residues. Per the germline V gene, CDR1 is SQVTM and CDR2 is ANQGSEA. V dropped 4 bases and J dropped 1 base, with 10 bases sitting between them.